A selection of T cell receptor beta chains follows, all from one sample in a study of T cell changes during pregnancy in multiple sclerosis. TCRdb's table, derived via immunoSEQ multiplex PCR, lists solely in-frame clones and lacks some. The data contain about 36,000 clones, around nine tenths of them seen just once; the ten biggest clones take up about 0.5%. The sequencing used CD4+ T cells from peripheral blood mononuclear cells, collected in the first trimester of pregnancy. The receptors come from a female donor with multiple sclerosis, enrolled in a pregnancy study. Each CDR3 is given with its conserved first and last residue. The D gene is left open where the match is weak. Only part of the rows carry a size: once, few, many, or a class if the clone is expanded.

>TRBV2|.|.|TRBJ2-5
CASNPGVETQYF
TGTGCCAGCAATCCGGGAGTGGAGACCCAGTACTTC
>TRBV15|.|TRBD2|TRBJ2-5
CATSKAPGTSGARETQYF
TGTGCCACCAGCAAGGCACCGGGGACTAGCGGGGCCAGGGAGACCCAGTACTTC
>TRBV5-1|few|.|TRBJ1-1
CASSLDAVNTEAFF
TGCGCCAGCAGCTTGGATGCAGTGAACACTGAAGCTTTCTTT
>TRBV5-6|.|TRBD2|TRBJ2-7
CASSHSGGASYEQYF
TGTGCCAGCAGCCATAGCGGGGGGGCTTCCTACGAGCAGTACTTC
>TRBV6-5|.|TRBD2|TRBJ2-7
CASSPGTSTYEQYF
TGTGCCAGCAGTCCAGGGACTAGCACCTACGAGCAGTACTTC
>TRBV10-3|.|.|TRBJ2-1
CAISEYRDNEQFF
TGTGCCATCAGTGAGTATAGAGACAATGAGCAGTTCTTC
>TRBV11-1|.|TRBD1|TRBJ2-1
CASSPRDSYNEQFF
TGTGCCAGCAGCCCCCGGGACAGCTACAATGAGCAGTTCTTC
>TRBV6-1|.|.|TRBJ1-4
CASSENPTRTNEKLFF
TGTGCCAGCAGTGAAAACCCGACTCGAACTAATGAAAAACTGTTTTTT
>TRBV7-6|.|TRBD1|TRBJ1-3
CASSSGQASGNTIYF
TGTGCCAGCAGCTCGGGACAGGCATCTGGAAACACCATATATTTT
>TRBV7-2|.|TRBD1|TRBJ1-4
CASSGRDRGEEKLFF
TGTGCCAGCAGCGGCCGGGACAGAGGGGAAGAAAAACTGTTTTTT
>TRBV9|.|.|TRBJ2-1
CASSVMEVDEQFF
TGTGCCAGCAGCGTAATGGAGGTCGATGAGCAGTTCTTC
>TRBV7-2|.|TRBD2|TRBJ2-3
CASSPQAGGPGTDTQYF
TGTGCCAGCAGCCCCCAGGCGGGAGGGCCTGGCACAGATACGCAGTATTTT
>TRBV7-3|.|.|TRBJ1-1
CASSFGENTEAFF
TGTGCCAGCAGCTTCGGGGAGAACACTGAAGCTTTCTTT
>TRBV5-1|.|.|TRBJ1-5
CASPDQPQHF
TGCGCCAGCCCCGATCAGCCCCAGCATTTT
>TRBV7-9|.|.|TRBJ1-2
CASSSAFTLHGTPDGYTF
TGTGCCAGCAGCTCGGCCTTCACTCTACACGGGACACCTGATGGCTACACCTTC
>TRBV11-2|.|.|TRBJ2-7
CASSLTGAYEQYF
TGTGCCAGCAGCCTTACAGGAGCCTACGAGCAGTACTTC
>TRBV27|once|TRBD1|TRBJ1-2
CASSSPGQAYYGYTF
TGTGCCAGCAGTTCCCCGGGACAGGCCTACTATGGCTACACCTTC
>TRBV30|.|.|TRBJ1-6
CACQSGLNSPLHF
TGTGCCTGCCAGTCCGGGTTGAATTCACCCCTCCACTTT
>TRBV2|.|.|TRBJ2-6
CASSQGGANVLTF
TGTGCCAGCAGCCAGGGGGGGGCCAACGTCCTGACTTTC
>TRBV6-6|.|TRBD1|TRBJ2-7
CASSTGTGHEQYF
TGTGCCAGCAGTACCGGGACAGGGCACGAGCAGTACTTC
>TRBV18|.|TRBD1|TRBJ2-3
CASSPRTGEHTQYF
TGTGCCAGCTCACCGCGGACAGGGGAGCATACGCAGTATTTT
>TRBV9|.|TRBD2|TRBJ2-5
CASSVATSGGTQETQYF
TGTGCCAGCAGCGTAGCTACAAGCGGGGGTACTCAAGAGACCCAGTACTTC
>TRBV29-1|.|TRBD1|TRBJ2-5
CSVEVGQGSGETQYF
TGCAGCGTTGAGGTCGGACAGGGGAGTGGGGAGACCCAGTACTTC
>TRBV6-6|.|TRBD2|TRBJ2-1
CASRKGTSGYNEQFF
TGTGCCAGCAGAAAGGGGACTAGCGGGTACAATGAGCAGTTCTTC
>TRBV5-4|.|.|TRBJ1-2
CASSSYQSRGSYGYTF
TGTGCCAGCAGCTCGTACCAATCCAGGGGAAGCTATGGCTACACCTTC
>TRBV30|few|.|TRBJ1-1
CAWKYSLKNTEAFF
TGTGCCTGGAAGTATAGTCTCAAGAACACTGAAGCTTTCTTT
>TRBV10-3|.|.|TRBJ2-5
CAISESSGGSETQYF
TGTGCCATCAGTGAGTCGAGTGGGGGGTCCGAGACCCAGTACTTC
>TRBV4-1|.|.|TRBJ2-7
CASSQGLLGSSYEQYF
TGCGCCAGCAGCCAAGGTTTGCTAGGGAGCTCCTACGAGCAGTACTTC
>TRBV6-1|.|.|TRBJ2-5
CASSKQGLETQYF
TGTGCCAGCAGCAAACAGGGTCTCGAGACCCAGTACTTC
>TRBV7-2|once|TRBD2|TRBJ2-2
CASSLSGVAGVRTGELFF
TGTGCCAGCAGCTTATCGGGGGTAGCGGGAGTGAGGACCGGGGAGCTGTTTTTT
>TRBV5-1|.|.|TRBJ1-3
CASSSTVERNTIYF
TGCGCCAGCAGCTCAACCGTCGAGCGGAACACCATATATTTT
>TRBV18|.|.|TRBJ2-5
CASSPPYRSQETQYF
TGTGCCAGCTCACCACCCTACCGGTCTCAAGAGACCCAGTACTTC
>TRBV11-2|.|.|TRBJ2-7
CASSLVSGGWVQYF
TGTGCCAGCAGCTTAGTTTCAGGGGGGTGGGTGCAGTACTTC
>TRBV4-2|.|TRBD2|TRBJ2-1
CASSQELGGLAGGAEQFF
TGTGCCAGCAGCCAAGAACTGGGTGGACTAGCAGGAGGGGCAGAGCAGTTCTTC
>TRBV7-2|.|.|TRBJ2-3
CASSFRGHTDTQYF
TGTGCCAGCAGCTTCAGGGGCCACACAGATACGCAGTATTTT
>TRBV10-3|.|TRBD2|TRBJ2-2
CAISAGSGSNTGELFF
TGTGCCATCAGTGCGGGGAGCGGGAGTAACACCGGGGAGCTGTTTTTT
>TRBV7-6|.|.|TRBJ2-3
CASSLAPGTDTQYF
TGTGCCAGCAGCTTAGCCCCAGGGACAGATACGCAGTATTTT
>TRBV7-6|.|.|TRBJ2-5
CASSFSRGVGETQYF
TGTGCCAGCAGCTTTTCGCGGGGCGTGGGGGAGACCCAGTACTTC
>TRBV28|.|TRBD2|TRBJ2-7
CASLWGTSGFYEQYF
TGTGCCAGCCTGTGGGGGACTAGCGGTTTTTACGAGCAGTACTTC
>TRBV30|.|.|TRBJ2-1
CAWSTIAATGEQFF
TGTGCCTGGAGTACCATAGCGGCGACGGGTGAGCAGTTCTTC
>TRBV6-1|.|.|TRBJ1-2
CASSEYPLSGYTF
TGTGCCAGCAGTGAATACCCCCTGAGTGGCTACACCTTC
>TRBV10-3|.|TRBD2|TRBJ2-3
CAIRLAGGTDTQYF
TGTGCCATCAGACTAGCGGGAGGCACAGATACGCAGTATTTT
>TRBV5-5|.|.|TRBJ1-2
CASSRLGEGMGYTF
TGTGCCAGCAGCCGACTTGGGGAGGGGATGGGCTACACCTTC
>TRBV5-1|.|.|TRBJ2-7
CASGRGRPYEQYF
TGCGCCAGCGGCAGGGGCAGGCCCTACGAGCAGTACTTC
>TRBV30|.|.|TRBJ2-7
CAWSVLRTSGHHYEQYF
TGTGCCTGGAGTGTACTACGTACGTCCGGCCACCACTACGAGCAGTACTTC